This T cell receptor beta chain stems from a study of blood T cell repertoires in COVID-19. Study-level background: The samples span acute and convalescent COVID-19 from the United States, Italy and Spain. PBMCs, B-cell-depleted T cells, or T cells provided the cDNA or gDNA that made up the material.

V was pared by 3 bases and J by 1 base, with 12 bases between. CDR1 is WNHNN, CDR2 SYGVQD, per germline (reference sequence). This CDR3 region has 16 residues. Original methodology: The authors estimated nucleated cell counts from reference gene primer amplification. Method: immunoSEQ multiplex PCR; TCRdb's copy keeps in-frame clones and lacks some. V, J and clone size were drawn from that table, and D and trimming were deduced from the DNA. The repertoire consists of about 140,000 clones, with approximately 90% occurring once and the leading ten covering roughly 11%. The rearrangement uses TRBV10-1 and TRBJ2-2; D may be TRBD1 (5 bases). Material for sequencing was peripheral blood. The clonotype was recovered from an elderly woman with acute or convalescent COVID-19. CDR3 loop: CASSDPRGQNTGELFF. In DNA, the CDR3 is TGCGCCAGCAGTGACCCTCGCGGACAGAACACCGGGGAGCTGTTTTTT.